The 12 T cell receptor beta chains below all came from one sample that was sequenced in a study of blood T cell repertoires in COVID-19. Here immunoSEQ multiplex PCR was the method, and the copy in TCRdb shows in-frame clones only, minus some. The sample has roughly 230,000 clones, over 70% seen once. Source material: peripheral blood. The receptor set was obtained from a man aged 35 to 55 with acute or convalescent COVID-19.

CDR3 bases: TGTGCCAGCAGTTACTACAGGGGGCGTGACGAGCAGTACTTC. Its protein is CASSYYRGRDEQYF. V and J are TRBV6-2 or TRBV6-3 and TRBJ2-7; TRBD1 matches at 9 bases. V lost 1 base and J lost 5; bases outside the gene matches: 3. CDR3 length: 14 amino acids. Germline assignment: CDR1 MNHEY and CDR2 SVGEGT.

This chain joins TRBV5-1 and TRBJ2-3, with 8 nucleotides matching TRBD2. The J segment lost 0 bases and the V segment lost 4 bases, leaving 10 bases of the junction unmatched. The CDR3 loop spans 17 amino acids. Looked up from germline, CDR1 is SGHRS and CDR2 is YFSETQ. This CDR3 reads CASSQQTTSASTDTQYF. The CDR3 DNA sequence: TGCGCCAGCAGCCAACAGACGACTAGCGCAAGCACAGATACGCAGTATTTT.

The chain combines TRBV19 with TRBJ1-1, with D possibly matching TRBD1 (5 bases). Germline CDR1 LNHDA, CDR2 SQIVND (reference sequence). Between the trimmed V and J ends, which lost 11 bases and 1 base, there was a span of 14 bases. This CDR3 has 13 residues. CDR3 loop: CASNFGQNTEAFF. The CDR3 DNA reads TGTGCCTCGAACTTTGGACAGAACACTGAAGCTTTCTTT.

The rearrangement joins TRBV27 to TRBJ1-2; D is perhaps TRBD1 (5 bases). The germline gives CDR1 MNHEY, CDR2 SMNVEV (reference sequence). V was clipped by 6 bases and J by 6 bases, with 11 bases between them. The CDR3 totals 12 residues. DNA for the CDR3: TGTGCCAGCAGCGAAACAGGCAATGGCTACACCTTC. It encodes CASSETGNGYTF.

Comment on this clone: Other DNA sequences within the sample encode an identical CDR3. The genes are TRBV9 and TRBJ2-1, with D possibly matching TRBD2 (5 bases). This CDR3 has 15 residues. CDR1 SGDLS and CDR2 YYNGEE come from the germline V gene. V lost 1 base to trimming and J lost 0 bases, with 8 bases between them. The CDR3 is CASSVSGSSYNEQFF. In DNA, the CDR3 is TGTGCCAGCAGCGTATCGGGGAGCTCCTACAATGAGCAGTTCTTC.

The chain is built from TRBV27 and TRBJ2-1, with a tentative D call TRBD1 (6 bases). CDR1 MNHEY and CDR2 SMNVEV come from the germline V gene (reference sequence). Trimming took off 7 bases at V and 4 bases at J, with 17 bases between the two ends. The CDR3 extends over 15 amino acids. CDR3 sequence reads: CASTLFGTQYNEQFF. The CDR3 bases are TGTGCCAGCACTCTATTCGGGACACAATACAATGAGCAGTTCTTC.

The gene calls are TRBV7-2 and TRBJ2-1; the match to TRBD2 covers 9 bases. V shed 1 base, J shed 7 bases, and the junction held 8 bases outside the gene matches. This CDR3 region has 16 residues. Germline values: CDR1 SGHTA, CDR2 FQGNSA. CDR3 nucleotide sequence: TGTGCCAGCAGCTTAGGGAGTTTAGCGGGAGTTAATGAGCAGTTCTTC. Translating it yields CASSLGSLAGVNEQFF.

Points on this clone: A read error may account for a junction end that differs from germline. The chain joins TRBV7-3 to TRBJ1-5; the D gene is possibly TRBD1 (5 bases). There are 15 residues in the CDR3. From germline, CDR1 is SGHTA and CDR2 FQGTGA. The DNA of the CDR3 is TGTGCCAGCAGTTTAACTGGGGGGGGCAATCAGCCCCAGCATTTT. It specifies CASSLTGGGNQPQHF.

The CDR3 reads CASSVVVQGSTEAFF. The CDR3 nucleotides read TGTGCCAGCAGCGTAGTCGTACAGGGGAGCACTGAAGCTTTCTTT. The rearrangement links TRBV9 to TRBJ1-1; 7 bases fit TRBD1. The V gene end was trimmed by 0 bases and the J gene end by 4 bases; junction bases not matched to a gene: 6. This CDR3 comprises 15 residues. Germline CDR1 reads SGDLS; CDR2 reads YYNGEE.

This chain links TRBV7-8 with TRBJ2-1; 10 nucleotides align to TRBD2. The CDR3 covers 15 residues. CDR1 SGHVS and CDR2 FQNEAQ come from the germline V gene. Losses at the gene ends were 5 bases for V and 7 bases for J; bases not matched to a gene: 8. The CDR3 protein is CASSVSGRPGNEQFF. Written as DNA, the CDR3 is TGTGCCAGCAGCGTTAGCGGGAGGCCGGGGAATGAGCAGTTCTTC.

The table lists this clone with many counts. The gene calls are TRBV5-1 and TRBJ1-6; 9 bases are shared with TRBD1. After removal of 4 bases from V and 0 bases from J, the junction contained 11 bases not matched to a gene. Per germline, CDR1 SGHRS and CDR2 YFSETQ. CDR3 length equals 19 residues. The CDR3 coding sequence is TGCGCCAGCAGCCCCTCCGGGACAGGGCTAAGCTCCTATAATTCACCCCTCCACTTT. It is translated as CASSPSGTGLSSYNSPLHF.

This clone was seen a single time. The CDR3 spells CASSLQVHSNQPQHF. For the CDR3, the DNA is TGTGCCAGCAGCTTACAGGTTCATAGCAATCAGCCCCAGCATTTT. V is TRBV5-5 and J is TRBJ1-5; tentatively, D is TRBD1 (5 bases). CDR3 length: 15 residues. Germline assignment: CDR1 SGHKS and CDR2 YYEKEE (reference sequence). Trimming took off 2 bases at V and 0 bases at J, with 9 bases between the two ends.